This TCR beta chain was documented in a study of molecular identifiers for immune sequencing clone quantification. CDR3 length: 15 residues. Trimming removed 4 bases at V and 1 base at J, with 14 bases between. Germline V gives CDR1 MGHRA, CDR2 YSYEKL. This clonotype was counted at least ten times. It was from 20,000 to 1,000,000 sorted cells, with 10%, 30% or 50% RNA, that naive CD8 libraries came. For naive CD8 T cells, sorting used the CD8+CD4-CCR7+CD45RA+ phenotype. One entry per CDR3 protein, called by TCRdb with MiXCR from the PCR reads. The sample holds some 650,000 distinct CDR3 sequences, 20% seen once.

The sequenced material came from naive CD8+ T cells from blood, with Jurkat cell RNA spiked in. Sample subset: FACS-sorted CD8+CD4-CCR7+CD45RA+ naive T cells. The chain carries TRBV4-1 and TRBJ2-7; the D is unclear. The clonotype originates from a human donor in good health. Some libraries in this study had Jurkat cell RNA spiked in. CDR3 in amino acids: CASSPILGVSYEQYF. In nucleotides, the CDR3 is TGCGCCAGCAGCCCTATACTTGGAGTTTCCTACGAGCAGTACTTC.